This T cell receptor beta chain was retrieved from a study of T cell responses to AZD1222 COVID-19 vaccine. TCRdb keeps only in-frame clones here, not all; method: immunoSEQ multiplex PCR. The data hold about 94,000 clones, with approximately 87% observed a single time. The CDR3 consists of 15 residues. Per germline, CDR1 MGHDK and CDR2 SYGVNS. The V gene lost 1 base and the J gene lost 0 bases, with 9 bases spanning the gap. This clone was recorded only once. The specimen comprised peripheral blood, sampled 28 days after the second AZD1222 dose. The chain combines TRBV25-1 with TRBJ1-1, with D perhaps TRBD1 (5 bases). This receptor was taken from an adult who received the AZD1222 COVID-19 vaccine. CDR3 region: CASSEFPGMNTEAFF. CDR3 DNA: TGTGCCAGCAGTGAATTTCCAGGGATGAACACTGAAGCTTTCTTT.